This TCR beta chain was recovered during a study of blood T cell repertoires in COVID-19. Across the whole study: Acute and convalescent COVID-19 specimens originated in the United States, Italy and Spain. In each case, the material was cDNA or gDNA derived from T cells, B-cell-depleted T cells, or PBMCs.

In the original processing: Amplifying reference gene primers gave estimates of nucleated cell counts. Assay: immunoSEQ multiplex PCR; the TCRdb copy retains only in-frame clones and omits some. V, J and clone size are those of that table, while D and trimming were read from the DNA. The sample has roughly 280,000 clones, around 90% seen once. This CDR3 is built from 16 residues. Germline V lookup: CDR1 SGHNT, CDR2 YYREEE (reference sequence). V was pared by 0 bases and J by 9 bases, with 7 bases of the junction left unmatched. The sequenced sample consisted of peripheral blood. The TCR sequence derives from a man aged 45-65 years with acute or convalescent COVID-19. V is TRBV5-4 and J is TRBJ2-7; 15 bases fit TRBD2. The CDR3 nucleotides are TGTGCCAGCAGCTTGGGGACTAGCGGGGGGGTTGAAGTGCAGTACTTC. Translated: CASSLGTSGGVEVQYF.